This passage covers 30 T cell receptor beta chains from one sample sequenced in a study of blood T cell repertoires in COVID-19 (dated by TCRdb to 2020 to 2022). Receptor amplification or capture employed the immunoSEQ multiplex PCR assay. TCRdb retrieved this table from immuneACCESS and kept in-frame rearrangements only. Not all clones are present; in checked studies, unresolved V genes account for under half, and no reason is known for the remainder. The sample has about 100,000 clones on record, about 77% of them singletons. The ten largest make up roughly a third of the sample. The sequenced sample consisted of peripheral blood. Receptors were obtained from a man aged 70-80 years with active or convalescent COVID-19.

This clone was detected a few times. The J gene is TRBJ2-3, the V gene TRBV19; TRBD2 matches at 13 bases. Germline assignment: CDR1 LNHDA and CDR2 SQIVND (reference sequence). Trimming removed 5 bases from V and 2 bases from J; junction bases left unmatched: 1. This CDR3 spans 15 amino acids. CDR3 in DNA: TGTGCCAGTAGTGGACTAGCGGGAGCCACAGATACGCAGTATTTT. This sequence encodes CASSGLAGATDTQYF.

The V and J genes are TRBV13 and TRBJ2-5; D might be TRBD2 (6 bases). The CDR3 runs to 15 residues. Trimming shortened V by 1 base and J by 5 bases, and 14 bases separated the two germline ends. Germline-derived CDR1 and CDR2 are PRHDT and FYEKMQ (reference sequence). CDR3 amino acids: CASSLASVGVETQYF. The DNA for the CDR3 is TGTGCCAGCAGCTTAGCTAGCGTGGGGGTGGAGACCCAGTACTTC.

The chain combines TRBV5-1 with TRBJ1-2; 10 nucleotides align to TRBD1. V lost 0 bases, J lost 8 bases, and 10 bases stayed unmatched. From germline, CDR1 is SGHRS and CDR2 YFSETQ. This CDR3 is 16 amino acids long. The CDR3 DNA is TGCGCCAGCAGCTTGGAAGTCTGGGACAGGGGTGGAGGCTACACCTTC. Its protein is CASSLEVWDRGGGYTF.

This clone was seen only a few times. The J gene is TRBJ2-1, the V gene TRBV7-8; weak D call: TRBD1 (6 bases). V lost 5 bases to trimming and J lost 3 bases, with 8 bases between them. Germline loops: CDR1 SGHVS, CDR2 FQNEAQ. The CDR3 sequence is 13 residues long. The CDR3 protein is CASSRQDYNEQFF. The DNA for the CDR3 is TGTGCCAGCAGCCGACAGGACTACAATGAGCAGTTCTTC.

The chain couples TRBV18 to TRBJ2-3; 9 bases agree with TRBD2. CDR1 KGHSH and CDR2 LQKENI come from the germline V gene. V lost 4 bases, J lost 2 bases, and 7 bases stayed unmatched. The CDR3 covers 16 residues. The CDR3 is CASSQQRLADTDTQYF. CDR3 DNA sequence: TGTGCCAGCTCACAACAAAGACTAGCGGACACAGATACGCAGTATTTT.

This clone came up once. The J gene is TRBJ2-7, the V gene TRBV29-1; D might be TRBD1 (5 bases). V was pared by 0 bases and J by 6 bases, with 9 bases between. Germline assignment: CDR1 SQVTM and CDR2 ANQGSEA. This CDR3 has 12 residues. This chain's CDR3 is CSVEESGAEQYF. CDR3 nucleotide sequence: TGCAGCGTTGAAGAGAGTGGGGCCGAGCAGTACTTC.

V and J are TRBV6-2 or TRBV6-3 and TRBJ2-7; 8 bases align to TRBD1. CDR1 MNHEY and CDR2 SVGEGT come from the germline V gene. The CDR3 runs 14 residues. Trimming cost V 5 bases and J 0 bases; bases outside gene matches: 3. CDR3 amino acids: CASSQQGGSYEQYF. The CDR3 bases are TGTGCCAGCAGTCAACAGGGGGGCTCCTACGAGCAGTACTTC.

This chain links TRBV7-9 with TRBJ2-1, with 8 bases identical to TRBD2. There are 14 residues in the CDR3. The V gene end was trimmed by 2 bases and the J gene end by 5 bases; junction bases not matched to a gene: 2. Germline CDR1 and CDR2: SEHNR and FQNEAQ (reference sequence). The CDR3: CASSLTSGDNEQFF. The CDR3 nucleotides are TGTGCCAGCAGCTTAACTAGCGGTGACAATGAGCAGTTCTTC.

This clone was detected many times. The genes are TRBV5-6 and TRBJ2-5, with TRBD1 as a possible D gene (5 bases). V was cut by 4 bases and J by 5 bases, with 15 bases left in between. Germline loops: CDR1 SGHDT, CDR2 YYEEEE. There are 14 residues in the CDR3. The DNA for the CDR3 is TGTGCCAGCAGCGCGGACACGGGTATGGAGACCCAGTACTTC. It is translated as CASSADTGMETQYF.

The chain carries TRBV19 and TRBJ2-1; 8 positions agree with TRBD1. The length of the CDR3 is 16 residues. V was pared by 1 base and J by 7 bases, with 9 bases of the junction left unmatched. Germline V gene data show CDR1 as LNHDA and CDR2 as SQIVND (reference sequence). The CDR3 reads CASSIGTGSLLNEQFF. CDR3 nucleotides: TGTGCCAGTAGTATAGGGACAGGGAGCCTCTTGAATGAGCAGTTCTTC.

The rearrangement links TRBV2 to TRBJ2-5, with D possibly TRBD2 on 6 matching bases. V lost 3 bases and J 5 bases, leaving 22 bases between the germline ends. Germline V gene lookup returns CDR1 SNHLY and CDR2 FYNNEI. The CDR3 has 17 residues. The CDR3 region has the DNA TGTGCCAGCAGTGAGTTGTCTCCAGGTGGGGGGAGCGAGACCCAGTACTTC. It translates to CASSELSPGGGSETQYF. Filled out from reference TRBV2 and TRBJ2-5, the complete variable domain reads EPEVTQTPSHQVTQMGQEVILRCVPISNHLYFYWYRQILGQKVEFLVSFYNNEISEKSEIFDDQFSVERPDGSNFTLKIRSTKLEDSAMYFCASSELSPGGGSETQYFGPGTRLLVL.

J is TRBJ2-7 and V is TRBV9; TRBD1 is a possible D gene (5 bases). CDR3 length: 13 residues. Between the trimmed V and J ends, which lost 0 bases and 6 bases, there was a span of 10 bases. Germline V gives CDR1 SGDLS, CDR2 YYNGEE. CDR3 DNA sequence: TGTGCCAGCAGCGTAGGGCAGGGCCTCGAGCAGTACTTC. This sequence encodes CASSVGQGLEQYF.

This clone was found once. The rearrangement uses TRBV30 and TRBJ1-5; D ambiguous. CDR3 length: 14 amino acids. The V gene lost 1 base and the J gene lost 2 bases, with 9 bases spanning the gap. Germline CDR1 and CDR2: GTSNPN and SVGIG (reference sequence). CDR3 sequence reads: CAWSAGMGNQPQHF. The DNA for the CDR3 is TGTGCCTGGAGTGCGGGGATGGGCAATCAGCCCCAGCATTTT.

This clone was seen only a few times. V usage is TRBV5-6 and J usage is TRBJ1-1, with TRBD1 matching over 7 bases. The CDR3 is 16 amino acids. Germline CDR1 SGHDT, CDR2 YYEEEE. V lost 4 bases and J lost 5; bases outside the gene matches: 14. CDR3 region: CASSPPNRGSVTEAFF. The CDR3 DNA reads TGTGCCAGCAGCCCACCAAACAGGGGAAGTGTGACTGAAGCTTTCTTT.

This chain connects TRBV10-3 to TRBJ2-7, with 8 bases matching TRBD2. With 0 bases clipped from V and 4 bases from J, the junction kept 5 bases outside the gene matches. The CDR3 extends over 15 amino acids. CDR1 ENHRY and CDR2 SYGVKD come from the germline V gene. This chain's CDR3 is CAISESAGGTYEQYF. The CDR3, as DNA: TGTGCCATCAGTGAGTCGGCGGGGGGCACGTACGAGCAGTACTTC.

V is TRBV7-8 and J is TRBJ1-6; TRBD1 is a possible D gene (6 bases). The CDR3 runs 15 residues. Looked up from germline, CDR1 is SGHVS and CDR2 is FQNEAQ. Trimming cost V 0 bases and J 8 bases, with 11 bases left between them. The CDR3 DNA sequence: TGTGCCAGCAGCTTAGCGACGCAGGGGTATTCACCCCTCCACTTT. It yields the protein CASSLATQGYSPLHF.

The V and J genes are TRBV3-1 (or the pseudogene TRBV3-2) and TRBJ2-2; D remains unclear. V was clipped by 7 bases and J by 1 base, with 10 bases between them. This CDR3 region has 14 residues. Germline V gene sequence: CDR1 LGHDT, CDR2 YNNKEL (reference sequence). CDR3 nucleotide sequence: TGTGCCAGCACCGCGGAAATGAACACCGGGGAGCTGTTTTTT. Its protein product is CASTAEMNTGELFF.

The chain is built from TRBV2 and TRBJ2-7; 7 nucleotides match TRBD1. The germline V gene encodes CDR1 SNHLY and CDR2 FYNNEI. The CDR3 consists of 12 residues. After removal of 6 bases from V and 6 bases from J, the junction contained 5 bases not matched to a gene. The CDR3 DNA reads TGTGCCAGCAGAGGGGGCCAAGGCGAGCAGTACTTC. Amino acid sequence: CASRGGQGEQYF.

This clone occurred once. The chain links TRBV6-5 to TRBJ1-2, with D perhaps TRBD1 (6 bases). Trimming took off 6 bases at V and 0 bases at J, with 14 bases between the two ends. The CDR3 contains 15 residues. Per the germline V gene, CDR1 is MNHEY and CDR2 is SVGAGI. The CDR3 sequence is CASRADRTPNYGYTF. In DNA form, the CDR3 reads TGTGCCAGCAGGGCCGACAGGACTCCTAACTATGGCTACACCTTC.

The J gene is TRBJ2-5, the V gene TRBV30; D is uncertain. Trimming stripped 3 bases from V and 7 bases from J, with 15 bases between. There are 13 residues in the CDR3. Germline V gene data show CDR1 as GTSNPN and CDR2 as SVGIG (reference sequence). The CDR3 DNA reads as TGTGCCTGGAGCCCTCGTGCGACACGGACCCAGTACTTC. It codes for CAWSPRATRTQYF.

Only a few counts were recorded for this clone. This chain joins TRBV6-5 and TRBJ2-7; TRBD2 matches 8 bases. Trimming cost V 2 bases and J 3 bases; bases outside gene matches: 6. Germline lookup yields CDR1 MNHEY and CDR2 SVGAGI. The CDR3 runs to 15 residues. The CDR3 nucleotides read TGTGCCAGCAGTTACGATGGGACTAGTAACTACGAGCAGTACTTC. Translation: CASSYDGTSNYEQYF.

The J gene is TRBJ2-1, the V gene TRBV9; possibly TRBD2 for D (6 bases). The CDR3 contains 15 residues. V was cut by 0 bases and J by 2 bases, with 9 bases left in between. CDR1 is SGDLS and CDR2 is YYNGEE in the germline V gene. In DNA, the CDR3 is TGTGCCAGCAGCGTAGACGGAGGGCCCTACAATGAGCAGTTCTTC. This encodes CASSVDGGPYNEQFF.

This clone occurred once. The chain couples TRBV12-1 to TRBJ2-1; the table's D call of TRBD2 was not tested on the DNA. TRBV12-1 is assigned pseudogene status. The CDR3 has 17 amino acids. The CDR3 loop reads CASSFALAGGEGNEQFF. DNA for the CDR3: TGTGCCAGCAGCTTTGCCCTAGCGGGAGGGGAGGGCAATGAGCAGTTCTTC.

CDR3 sequence reads: CASSQGLATTDTQYF. CDR3 coding DNA: TGTGCCAGCAGCCAGGGACTAGCGACCACAGATACGCAGTATTTT. The chain combines TRBV7-3 with TRBJ2-3, with TRBD2 matching over 10 bases. Germline V gene data show CDR1 as SGHTA and CDR2 as FQGTGA. CDR3 length: 15 residues. The V and J ends lost 5 bases and 2 bases, in that order; junction bases with no gene match: 4.

The CDR3, as DNA: TGTGCCAGCAGTTACGGACAGGGGTGGGGTCAGCCCCAGCATTTT. It specifies CASSYGQGWGQPQHF. V is TRBV6-5 and J is TRBJ1-5; TRBD1 matches 9 bases. Germline CDR1 MNHEY, CDR2 SVGAGI. V lost 2 bases to trimming and J lost 6 bases; unmatched junction nucleotides: 5. The CDR3 extends over 15 amino acids.

This sequence joins TRBV7-9 and TRBJ2-2; 8 bases fit TRBD2. The germline CDR1 and CDR2 sequences are SEHNR and FQNEAQ (reference sequence). The V segment lost 3 bases and the J segment 6 bases; nucleotides outside the gene matches: 6. CDR3 length equals 15 residues. The CDR3 sequence: CASSLTGGPPGELFF. In DNA, the CDR3 is TGTGCCAGCAGCTTGACGGGAGGGCCGCCCGGGGAGCTGTTTTTT. The variable domain in full, completed from reference TRBV7-9 and TRBJ2-2, reads DTGVSQNPRHKITKRGQNVTFRCDPISEHNRLYWYRQTLGQGPEFLTYFQNEAQLEKSRLLSDRFSAERPKGSFSTLEIQRTEQGDSAMYLCASSLTGGPPGELFFGEGSRLTVL.

This chain connects TRBV19 to TRBJ2-3; TRBD1 aligns across 8 bases. The J segment lost 4 bases and the V segment lost 4 bases, leaving 16 bases of the junction unmatched. Germline assignment: CDR1 LNHDA and CDR2 SQIVND (reference sequence). The CDR3 loop spans 18 amino acids. The CDR3 DNA is TGTGCCAGTAGTACCCCCGCGGCGAGGACAGGGTCGCCAGATACGCAGTATTTT. Amino acids: CASSTPAARTGSPDTQYF.

This clone was seen more than once but under ten times. This sequence joins TRBV30 and TRBJ1-6; TRBD1 might be the D (5 bases). CDR3 size: 17 residues. Germline V lookup: CDR1 GTSNPN, CDR2 SVGIG (reference sequence). The V and J ends lost 2 bases and 4 bases respectively, with 18 bases between them. CDR3 in DNA: TGTGCCTGGAGTCTCCCGCGAAGGGGCAGATATAATTCACCCCTCCACTTT. This translates into CAWSLPRRGRYNSPLHF.

This clone showed up just a few times. The rearrangement uses TRBV9 and TRBJ2-7; D not resolved. This CDR3 region has 16 residues. Trimming pared 0 bases from V and 0 bases from J, leaving 13 bases between. Germline V gene data show CDR1 as SGDLS and CDR2 as YYNGEE. In DNA form, the CDR3 reads TGTGCCAGCAGCGTAGAACAGACACCGTTCTCCTACGAGCAGTACTTC. Protein sequence: CASSVEQTPFSYEQYF.

The V call is TRBV12-3 or TRBV12-4, the J call TRBJ1-1; D gene unclear. The CDR3 contains 11 residues. Trimming left V 6 bases short and J 3 bases short, with 5 bases between. This CDR3 reads CASRRYTEAFF. The DNA for the CDR3 is TGTGCCAGCAGACGGTACACTGAAGCTTTCTTT.